Listed below are T cell receptor beta chains from one sample, sequenced in a study of OX40 agonist ivuxolimab in advanced cancers. Repertoires were generated with immunoSEQ multiplex PCR, while TCRdb's copy carries only in-frame clones and drops some. The table records about 25,000 clones, just over 85% of them present only once. Sequenced here: CD4+ or CD8+ T cells sorted from blood, sampled in a trial of the OX40 agonist ivuxolimab. Source of these receptors: an adult with an advanced solid tumor such as melanoma, head and neck, liver or kidney cancer. Both conserved end residues are part of each CDR3. A D gene is named only where the DNA matches it firmly. Clone size is stated in some rows and not others, as once, few, many or a class when expanded.

v_call	j_call	clone_size	d_call	cdr3_aa	cdr3_nt
TRBV11-2	TRBJ2-7	once	NA	CASSLGTSYEQYF	TGTGCCAGCAGCCTAGGGACGTCTTACGAGCAGTACTTC
TRBV29-1	TRBJ2-7	NA	TRBD1	CSVRDRFHEQYF	TGCAGCGTCCGGGACAGGTTTCACGAGCAGTACTTC
TRBV6-5	TRBJ2-7	NA	TRBD2	CASSDGTSGSEQYF	TGTGCCAGCAGTGATGGGACTAGCGGGAGCGAGCAGTACTTC
TRBV6-5	TRBJ2-7	NA	NA	CASRGADYEQYF	TGTGCCAGCAGGGGGGCGGACTACGAGCAGTACTTC
TRBV19	TRBJ1-1	medium-sized	NA	CASTPTPGWTEAFF	TGTGCCAGTACCCCGACTCCGGGGTGGACTGAAGCTTTCTTT
TRBV7-9	TRBJ1-1	NA	TRBD1	CASRPTGDTEAFF	TGTGCCAGCAGGCCTACAGGGGACACTGAAGCTTTCTTT
TRBV6-5	TRBJ2-7	NA	NA	CASSHRSGLPYEQYF	TGTGCCAGCAGCCATCGGAGCGGCCTCCCCTACGAGCAGTACTTC
TRBV28	TRBJ2-1	NA	NA	CASRPGTPLNEQFF	TGTGCCAGCAGACCCGGGACCCCGTTAAATGAGCAGTTCTTC
TRBV5-6	TRBJ1-2	NA	TRBD1	CASSLGLGGTGEIYGYTF	TGTGCCAGCAGCTTGGGACTTGGGGGGACAGGGGAGATCTATGGCTACACCTTC
TRBV2	TRBJ2-7	NA	TRBD2	CASLSGRGSYEQYF	TGTGCCAGCCTGAGCGGGAGGGGCTCCTACGAGCAGTACTTC
TRBV11-1	TRBJ2-7	NA	TRBD1	CASSPGTGVDEQYF	TGTGCCAGCAGCCCCGGGACAGGGGTTGACGAGCAGTACTTC
TRBV13	TRBJ2-7	NA	NA	CASSQQGRHEQYF	TGTGCCAGCAGCCAACAGGGCCGCCACGAGCAGTACTTC
TRBV9	TRBJ2-3	NA	NA	CASSVGGWTTGDTQYF	TGTGCCAGCAGCGTAGGAGGTTGGACGACGGGTGATACGCAGTATTTT
TRBV6-5	TRBJ2-1	NA	NA	CASSYDDYNEQFF	TGTGCCAGCAGTTACGACGACTACAATGAGCAGTTCTTC
TRBV27	TRBJ2-7	NA	TRBD1	CASSTGGLLEQYF	TGTGCCAGCTCGACAGGGGGACTTTTGGAGCAGTACTTC
TRBV6-5	TRBJ2-2	NA	NA	CASSATQGNTGELFF	TGTGCCAGCAGTGCCACCCAGGGGAACACCGGGGAGCTGTTTTTT
TRBV2	TRBJ1-3	NA	NA	CASRRRDTIYF	TGTGCCTCCCGCAGGAGGGACACCATATATTTT
TRBV9	TRBJ2-7	NA	NA	CASSVRGDLREQYF	TGTGCCAGCAGCGTAAGGGGGGATCTACGGGAGCAGTACTTC
TRBV19	TRBJ2-1	NA	TRBD2	CASSPGGSGGASTYNEQFF	TGTGCCAGTAGTCCGGGTGGTAGCGGGGGGGCCTCGACCTACAATGAGCAGTTCTTC
TRBV7-9	TRBJ2-7	NA	NA	CASRREHYEQYF	TGTGCCAGCAGAAGAGAGCACTACGAGCAGTACTTC
TRBV21-1	TRBJ2-7	NA	NA	CASSKEVGTGTLAGEQYF	NA
TRBV5-6	TRBJ2-7	NA	NA	CASSLGGPRYF	TGTGCCAGCAGCTTGGGGGGGCCTCGGTACTTC
TRBV19	TRBJ2-3	NA	NA	CASTNAGQETDTQYF	TGTGCCAGTACTAACGCAGGGCAGGAGACAGATACGCAGTATTTT
TRBV6-5	TRBJ2-7	NA	NA	CASSYYPGLGEQYF	TGTGCCAGCAGTTACTATCCAGGGTTGGGCGAGCAGTACTTC
TRBV6-1	TRBJ1-2	NA	NA	CASSQRGGTYGYTF	TGTGCCAGCAGCCAAAGAGGGGGGACCTATGGCTACACCTTC
TRBV28	TRBJ2-1	NA	TRBD2	CASSRSSGRKSYNEQFF	TGTGCCAGCAGTCGATCTAGCGGGAGGAAGTCCTACAATGAGCAGTTCTTC
TRBV6-1	TRBJ1-5	NA	NA	CASRSPYSNQPQHF	TGTGCCAGCAGGTCACCTTATAGCAATCAGCCCCAGCATTTT
TRBV15	TRBJ2-5	once	NA	CATSTYGETQYF	TGTGCCACCAGCACCTACGGAGAGACCCAGTACTTC
TRBV2	TRBJ2-3	few	TRBD1	CASSTGQGTDTQYF	TGTGCCAGCAGTACGGGACAGGGCACAGATACGCAGTATTTT